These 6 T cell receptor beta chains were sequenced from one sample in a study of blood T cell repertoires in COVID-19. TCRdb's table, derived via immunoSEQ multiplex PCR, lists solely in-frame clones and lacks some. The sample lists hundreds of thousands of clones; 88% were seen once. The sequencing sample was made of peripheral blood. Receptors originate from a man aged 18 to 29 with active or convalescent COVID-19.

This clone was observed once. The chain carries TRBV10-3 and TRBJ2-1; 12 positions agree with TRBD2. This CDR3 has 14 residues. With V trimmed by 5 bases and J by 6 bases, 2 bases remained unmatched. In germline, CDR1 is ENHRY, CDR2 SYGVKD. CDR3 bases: TGTGCCATCAGTTCTAGCGGGGGGGTCAATGAGCAGTTCTTC. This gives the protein CAISSSGGVNEQFF.

CDR3 DNA: TGTGCCAGCAGCCCCCTGACTAGCGGGGTCGGAGATACGCAGTATTTT. It translates to CASSPLTSGVGDTQYF. The chain combines TRBV7-6 with TRBJ2-3; 11 positions match TRBD2. Trimming cost V 5 bases and J 5 bases; bases outside gene matches: 9. Germline CDR1 is SGHVS and CDR2 is FNYEAQ. The CDR3 length is 16 residues.

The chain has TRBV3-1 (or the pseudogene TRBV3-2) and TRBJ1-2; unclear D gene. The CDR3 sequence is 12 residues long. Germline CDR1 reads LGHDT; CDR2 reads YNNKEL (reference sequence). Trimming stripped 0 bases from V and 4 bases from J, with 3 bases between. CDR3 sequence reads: CASSQDSYGYTF. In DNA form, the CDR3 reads TGTGCCAGCAGCCAAGACAGCTATGGCTACACCTTC.

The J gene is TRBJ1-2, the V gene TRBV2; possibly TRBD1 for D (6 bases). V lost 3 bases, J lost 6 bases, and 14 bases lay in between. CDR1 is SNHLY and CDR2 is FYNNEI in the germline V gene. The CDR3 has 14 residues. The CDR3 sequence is CASSDEAGDDGYTF. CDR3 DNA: TGTGCCAGCAGTGATGAAGCAGGGGATGATGGCTACACCTTC.

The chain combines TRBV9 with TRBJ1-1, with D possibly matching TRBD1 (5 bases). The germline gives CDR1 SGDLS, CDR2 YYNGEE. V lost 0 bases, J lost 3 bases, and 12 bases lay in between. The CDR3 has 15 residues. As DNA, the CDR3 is TGTGCCAGCAGCGTAGGAACATTAGGGGACACTGAAGCTTTCTTT. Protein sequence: CASSVGTLGDTEAFF.

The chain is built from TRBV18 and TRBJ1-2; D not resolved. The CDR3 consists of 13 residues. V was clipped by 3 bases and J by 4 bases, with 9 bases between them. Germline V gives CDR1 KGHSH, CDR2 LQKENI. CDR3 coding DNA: TGTGCCAGCTCACCCGACGGAGTCTATGGCTACACCTTC. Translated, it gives CASSPDGVYGYTF.